This paragraph reports one T cell receptor beta chain. Its antigen is unidentified. This specimen belongs to a study of OX40 agonist ivuxolimab in advanced cancers. Across the whole study: Eligibility admitted prior anti-PD-1, anti-PD-L1 or anti-CTLA-4 therapy; 35% to 40% had some.

Germline loops: CDR1 LNHNV, CDR2 YYDKDF (reference sequence). V dropped 1 base and J dropped 8; count of bases not matched to a gene: 4. The CDR3 is 13 residues long. Method: immunoSEQ multiplex PCR; TCRdb's copy keeps in-frame clones and lacks some. The sample holds under 20,000 clones, under 70% seen once. Overall study findings and caveats: Some nonresponders additionally presented with little normalized T-cell clonal expansion. The work left the antigen specificity of expanded peripheral T cells undetermined.

The chain has TRBV15 and TRBJ1-2, with TRBD1 identical over 7 bases. This TCR was recovered from an adult with an advanced solid tumor such as melanoma, head and neck, liver or kidney cancer. The sample here was CD4+ or CD8+ T cells sorted from blood, taken in a trial of the OX40 agonist ivuxolimab. CDR3 sequence: CATSRAGQKGYTF. In nucleotides, the CDR3 is TGTGCCACCAGCAGAGCGGGACAGAAGGGCTACACCTTC.